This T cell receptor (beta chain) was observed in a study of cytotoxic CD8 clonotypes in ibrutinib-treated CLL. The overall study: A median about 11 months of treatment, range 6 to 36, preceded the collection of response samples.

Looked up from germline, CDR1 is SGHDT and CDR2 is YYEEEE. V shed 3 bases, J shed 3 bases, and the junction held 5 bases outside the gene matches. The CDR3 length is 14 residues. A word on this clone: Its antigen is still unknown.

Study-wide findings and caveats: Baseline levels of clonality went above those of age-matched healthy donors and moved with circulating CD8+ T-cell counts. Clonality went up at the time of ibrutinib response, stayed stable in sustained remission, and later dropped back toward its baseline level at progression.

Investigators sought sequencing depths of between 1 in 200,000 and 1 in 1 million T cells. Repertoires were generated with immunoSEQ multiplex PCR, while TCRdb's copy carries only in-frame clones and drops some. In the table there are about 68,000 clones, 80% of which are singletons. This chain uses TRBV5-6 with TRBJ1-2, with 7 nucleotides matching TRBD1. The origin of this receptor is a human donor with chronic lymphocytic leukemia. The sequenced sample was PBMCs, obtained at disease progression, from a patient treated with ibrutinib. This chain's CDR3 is CASSSAGTDYGYTF. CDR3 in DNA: TGTGCCAGCAGCTCCGCCGGGACAGACTATGGCTACACCTTC.